What follows are 29 T cell receptor beta chains derived from one specimen sequenced in a study of T cell responses to AZD1222 COVID-19 vaccine. Clones were sequenced by immunoSEQ multiplex PCR, and TCRdb holds only the in-frame ones, with some missing. The sample includes some 100,000 clones, about nine tenths of them seen just once. Material: peripheral blood, obtained on day 0 of AZD1222 vaccination. All receptors come from an adult in good health.

This chain joins TRBV10-3 and TRBJ1-4, with D perhaps TRBD1 (5 bases). The germline CDR1 and CDR2 sequences are ENHRY and SYGVKD. This CDR3 has 14 residues. The V and J ends lost 10 bases and 11 bases respectively, with 23 bases between them. The CDR3 loop is CATESGASSRKLFF. CDR3 sequence (DNA): TGTGCCACCGAGAGCGGGGCTTCCTCGCGGAAACTGTTTTTT.

This clone is a singleton in its sample. The CDR3 DNA follows: TGTGCCAGCAGCTCCCAAGGGTGGCGGGAGGGGGGAAATACGCAGTATTTT. It translates to CASSSQGWREGGNTQYF. The chain has TRBV21-1 and TRBJ2-3; the table's D call, TRBD2, has no DNA check behind it. TRBV21-1 counts as a pseudogene. The CDR3 runs to 17 residues.

The chain links TRBV6-5 to TRBJ1-2, with a tentative D call TRBD1 (5 bases). CDR1 is MNHEY and CDR2 is SVGAGI in the germline V gene. Trimming left V 7 bases short and J 5 bases short, with 8 bases between. The length of the CDR3 is 11 residues. The DNA of the CDR3 is TGTGCCAGCACCCGGGGGTATGGCTACACCTTC. It codes for CASTRGYGYTF.

The genes are TRBV30 and TRBJ2-7; weak D call: TRBD1 (6 bases). The CDR3 sequence is 12 residues long. Germline V gene sequence: CDR1 GTSNPN, CDR2 SVGIG (reference sequence). Trimming took off 4 bases at V and 7 bases at J, with 14 bases between the two ends. The DNA of the CDR3 is TGTGCCTGGACCCCGGACAGATTAGAGCAGTACTTC. This translates into CAWTPDRLEQYF. The full variable domain, its missing parts supplied by reference TRBV30 and TRBJ2-7, is SQTIHQWPATLVQPVGSPLSLECTVEGTSNPNLYWYRQAAGRGLQLLFYSVGIGQISSEVPQNLSASRPQDRQFILSSKKLLLSDSGFYLCAWTPDRLEQYFGPGTRLTVT.

This chain uses TRBV6-5 with TRBJ1-2, with D maybe TRBD1 (6 bases). The CDR3 has 15 amino acids. Trimming pared 10 bases from V and 8 bases from J, leaving 26 bases between. Germline V lookup: CDR1 MNHEY, CDR2 SVGAGI. Here the CDR3 reads CATGTDSSYPWGYTF. The DNA of the CDR3 is TGTGCCACTGGGACGGACAGTAGTTACCCATGGGGCTACACCTTC.

The chain combines TRBV12-5 with TRBJ2-3; either TRBD1 or TRBD2 may supply D (7 bases each). The CDR3 runs to 16 residues. Trimming cost V 2 bases and J 5 bases, with 17 bases left between them. CDR1 is LGHNT and CDR2 is FRNRAP in the germline V gene. The CDR3 reads CASGLTRQGGGDTQYF. As DNA, the CDR3 is TGTGCTAGTGGTTTGACGCGACAGGGAGGGGGAGATACGCAGTATTTT.

The chain recombines TRBV30 with TRBJ2-5; D may match TRBD1 or TRBD2 (5 bases each). The CDR3 sequence is 11 residues long. Trimming pared 1 base from V and 5 bases from J, leaving 5 bases between. The V gene's germline CDR1 is GTSNPN and CDR2 SVGIG (reference sequence). The DNA of the CDR3 is TGTGCCTGGAGTGGGGGGGAGACCCAGTACTTC. This gives the protein CAWSGGETQYF.

The genes are TRBV7-9 and TRBJ1-5; D is uncertain. CDR3 length equals 17 residues. Germline assignment: CDR1 SEHNR and CDR2 FQNEAQ (reference sequence). Deletions cut 1 base from V and 5 bases from J, with 18 bases between. The CDR3 here is CASSLGGSGLLDQPQHF. In DNA, the CDR3 is TGTGCCAGCAGCTTAGGGGGTTCGGGGTTGTTGGATCAGCCCCAGCATTTT.

J is TRBJ2-1 and V is TRBV29-1; 9 nucleotides align to TRBD2. CDR3 length: 13 residues. The V and J ends lost 7 bases and 6 bases, in that order; junction bases with no gene match: 7. Looked up from germline, CDR1 is SQVTM and CDR2 is ANQGSEA. The CDR3 DNA is TGCAGCGCCGCTGGACTAGCGAGCAATGAGCAGTTCTTC. Residues: CSAAGLASNEQFF.

The genes are TRBV6-6 and TRBJ2-5; 10 bases match TRBD2. Per germline, CDR1 MNHNY and CDR2 SVGAGI (reference sequence). The CDR3 contains 17 residues. V lost 5 bases, J lost 4 bases, and 13 bases stayed unmatched. The CDR3 loop reads CASSRPQRGGLLETQYF. In DNA, the CDR3 is TGTGCCAGCAGTCGACCCCAGCGGGGGGGCCTCTTAGAGACCCAGTACTTC.

The chain links TRBV19 to TRBJ2-5, with 7 bases that match TRBD1. The length of the CDR3 is 14 residues. Germline V gene sequence: CDR1 LNHDA, CDR2 SQIVND (reference sequence). The J segment lost 3 bases and the V segment lost 5 bases, leaving 6 bases of the junction unmatched. The chain's CDR3 is CASSDRTGEETQYF. CDR3 nucleotide sequence: TGTGCCAGTAGTGACCGGACAGGAGAAGAGACCCAGTACTTC.

The gene calls are TRBV19 and TRBJ2-1; 14 positions agree with TRBD2. J gave up 10 bases and V 5 bases, and 10 bases lay outside the gene matches. From germline, CDR1 is LNHDA and CDR2 SQIVND (reference sequence). The CDR3 extends over 16 amino acids. CDR3 coding DNA: TGTGCCAGTAGTCCCTCCGGGACTAGCGGGAGCAGGGAGCAGTTCTTC. Its protein is CASSPSGTSGSREQFF.

The chain combines TRBV19 with TRBJ1-2, with D possibly being TRBD1 (5 bases). CDR3 length equals 13 residues. CDR1 is LNHDA and CDR2 is SQIVND in the germline V gene (reference sequence). Between the trimmed V and J ends, which lost 5 bases and 1 base, there was a span of 8 bases. CDR3: CASSRDHNYGYTF. CDR3 DNA sequence: TGTGCCAGTAGTCGGGACCATAACTATGGCTACACCTTC.

V and J are TRBV30 and TRBJ1-2; tentatively, D is TRBD1 (5 bases). The CDR3 totals 12 residues. V was trimmed by 2 bases and J by 4 bases, leaving 8 bases between them. CDR1 and CDR2 from the germline V gene are GTSNPN and SVGIG (reference sequence). This CDR3 is CAWSRGGYGYTF. DNA for the CDR3: TGTGCCTGGAGTAGGGGAGGCTATGGCTACACCTTC. The full variable domain, its missing parts supplied by reference TRBV30 and TRBJ1-2, is SQTIHQWPATLVQPVGSPLSLECTVEGTSNPNLYWYRQAAGRGLQLLFYSVGIGQISSEVPQNLSASRPQDRQFILSSKKLLLSDSGFYLCAWSRGGYGYTFGSGTRLTVV.

This clone appeared once. The CDR3 loop is CASSYRGRASYEQYF. In DNA, the CDR3 is TGTGCCAGCAGTTACAGGGGCAGGGCGTCCTACGAGCAGTACTTC. The chain joins TRBV6-6 to TRBJ2-7; D is possibly TRBD1 (5 bases). The V and J ends lost 2 bases and 1 base respectively, with 12 bases between them. Looked up from germline, CDR1 is MNHNY and CDR2 is SVGAGI (reference sequence). This CDR3 has 15 amino acids.

The rearrangement uses TRBV30 and TRBJ2-1, with a weak D call TRBD2 (5 bases). From germline, CDR1 is GTSNPN and CDR2 SVGIG (reference sequence). V lost 8 bases to trimming and J lost 6 bases, with 14 bases between them. The CDR3 runs 12 residues. In nucleotides, the CDR3 is TGTGCCAGGAAGGAACTAGGCAATGAGCAGTTCTTC. Amino acid sequence: CARKELGNEQFF.

The gene calls are TRBV27 and TRBJ2-3; D is unresolved. There are 15 residues in the CDR3. Germline assignment: CDR1 MNHEY and CDR2 SMNVEV (reference sequence). V lost 4 bases and J 1 base, leaving 12 bases between the germline ends. CDR3 in DNA: TGTGCCAGCAGTTCGCCAAGACATGGCACAGATACGCAGTATTTT. This gives the protein CASSSPRHGTDTQYF.

V is TRBV29-1 and J is TRBJ1-1; 10 nucleotides align to TRBD1. CDR3 length: 13 amino acids. Trimming took 3 bases from V and 5 from J; bases not matched to a gene: 3. Germline assignment: CDR1 SQVTM and CDR2 ANQGSEA. Written as DNA, the CDR3 is TGCAGCGTTGACCGGACAGGGGGGACTGAAGCTTTCTTT. Translation gives CSVDRTGGTEAFF.

The chain carries TRBV19 and TRBJ2-7, with 10 bases lining up with TRBD2. The CDR3 is 14 amino acids. The germline gives CDR1 LNHDA, CDR2 SQIVND (reference sequence). The trim removed 5 bases at V and 4 bases at J, leaving 5 bases unmatched. The CDR3 here is CASSELAGFYEQYF. The CDR3 region has the DNA TGTGCCAGTAGTGAACTAGCGGGATTTTACGAGCAGTACTTC.

The gene calls are TRBV6-4 and TRBJ2-1; D is unresolved. In germline, CDR1 is MRHNA, CDR2 SNTAGT. This CDR3 spans 13 amino acids. The V and J ends lost 1 base and 9 bases respectively, with 10 bases between them. CDR3 in amino acids: CASSDFLVGEQFF. The CDR3 DNA sequence: TGTGCCAGCAGTGACTTCTTAGTCGGTGAGCAGTTCTTC.

This clone was observed a single time. The chain has TRBV12-3 or TRBV12-4 and TRBJ1-4, with no clear D. The CDR3 length is 13 residues. Deletions cut 5 bases from V and 6 bases from J, with 10 bases between. The chain's CDR3 is CASSPIPDEKLFF. The CDR3 nucleotides are TGTGCCAGCAGTCCCATTCCGGATGAAAAACTGTTTTTT.

This chain uses TRBV7-8 with TRBJ1-1; the D is unclear. Germline V CDR1 and CDR2: SGHVS, FQNEAQ. Trimming shortened V by 5 bases and J by 0 bases, and 13 bases separated the two germline ends. The CDR3 covers 15 residues. CDR3 bases: TGTGCCAGCAGCAGGGAGACGAATGTGAACACTGAAGCTTTCTTT. Its translation is CASSRETNVNTEAFF.

This clone was seen just once. The chain carries TRBV5-1 and TRBJ2-1; TRBD2 aligns across 8 bases. With V trimmed by 4 bases and J by 8 bases, 11 bases remained unmatched. The CDR3 covers 15 residues. In germline, CDR1 is SGHRS, CDR2 YFSETQ. CDR3 region: CASSPQGTSEYEQFF. CDR3 nucleotide sequence: TGCGCCAGCAGCCCTCAAGGGACTAGTGAATATGAGCAGTTCTTC.

The genes are TRBV3-1 (or the pseudogene TRBV3-2) and TRBJ2-7; D gene ambiguous. Germline-derived CDR1 and CDR2 are LGHDT and YNNKEL (reference sequence). This CDR3 contains 14 residues. V was clipped by 1 base and J by 0 bases, with 7 bases between them. The CDR3 DNA reads TGTGCCAGCAGCCAAGGACTTAGCTCCTACGAGCAGTACTTC. Translating gives CASSQGLSSYEQYF.

The rearrangement links TRBV7-6 to TRBJ2-1; TRBD1 matches at 7 bases. The CDR3 spans 16 residues. Germline V CDR1 and CDR2: SGHVS, FNYEAQ. Trimming took 4 bases from V and 1 from J; bases not matched to a gene: 7. The CDR3 is CASSSRTGLSYNEQFF. CDR3 nucleotides: TGTGCCAGCAGCTCTCGGACAGGTCTATCCTACAATGAGCAGTTCTTC.

The genes are TRBV7-9 and TRBJ1-1; D remains unclear. The germline V and J ends were trimmed by 3 bases and 7 bases, with 12 bases remaining between them. The CDR3 sequence is 13 residues long. Germline-derived CDR1 and CDR2 are SEHNR and FQNEAQ (reference sequence). Here the CDR3 reads CASSFSSQVEAFF. The CDR3, as DNA: TGTGCCAGCAGCTTTTCCTCCCAGGTTGAAGCTTTCTTT.

J is TRBJ2-5 and V is TRBV2; 10 bases fit TRBD1. The CDR3 contains 12 residues. V dropped 9 bases and J dropped 4; count of bases not matched to a gene: 2. Germline V gene data show CDR1 as SNHLY and CDR2 as FYNNEI. CDR3 nucleotide sequence: TGTGCCAGGGGACAGGGGAGAGAGACCCAGTACTTC. Its protein product is CARGQGRETQYF.

This clone is classed as medium-sized. The V gene is TRBV11-3, the J gene TRBJ2-7, with 8 bases that match TRBD1. The CDR3 contains 14 residues. V lost 5 bases, J lost 4 bases, and 7 bases stayed unmatched. From germline, CDR1 is SGHNT and CDR2 YENEEA. The CDR3 nucleotides read TGTGCCAGCAGCCCCCGACAGGGGAGGTACGAGCAGTACTTC. Encoded protein: CASSPRQGRYEQYF.

The V and J genes are TRBV3-1 (or the pseudogene TRBV3-2) and TRBJ1-4; 7 positions match TRBD1. CDR1 LGHDT and CDR2 YNNKEL come from the germline V gene (reference sequence). The CDR3 length is 15 residues. Germline trimming cut 2 bases from V and 5 bases from J; bases unmatched to any gene: 5. CDR3 coding DNA: TGTGCCAGCAGCCAACCGGGACAGCCGAATGAAAAACTGTTTTTT. It translates to CASSQPGQPNEKLFF.